This T cell receptor beta chain comes out of a study of blood T cell repertoires in COVID-19. Study-wide context: Material from acute and convalescent COVID-19 was sourced from the United States, Italy and Spain. PBMCs, B-cell-depleted T cells, or T cells provided the cDNA or gDNA that made up the material.

TCRdb keeps only in-frame clones here, not all; method: immunoSEQ multiplex PCR. Of about 270,000 clones detected, roughly 87% appear once; the ten largest clones hold 0.75% to 1%. CDR3 length: 11 residues. Germline assignment: CDR1 GTSNPN and CDR2 SVGIG (reference sequence). V was trimmed by 7 bases and J by 6 bases, leaving 13 bases between them. In assigning cohorts, the study relied on participant-reported clinical history. Input material: PBMCs or T cells enriched from blood (not recorded which). The V and J genes are TRBV30 and TRBJ2-7, with a tentative D call TRBD1 (5 bases). The receptor was isolated from a woman in her 30s who had recovered from COVID-19. This CDR3 is CASLRGPEQYF. CDR3 bases: TGTGCCTCCTTAAGGGGCCCCGAGCAGTACTTC.